The next 10 T cell receptor beta chains were all read from a single sample in a study of cytomegalovirus exposure and HLA in healthy donors. PCR primers comprised 60 Vbeta and 13 Jbeta primers. Measured with immunoSEQ multiplex PCR; TCRdb has only the in-frame clones, and not every one. The repertoire holds 84,000 or so clones, with approximately 56% as singletons. The sequenced material came from PBMCs. Every receptor here comes from a woman under 40 in good health and CMV-seropositive.

This clone was seen just once. The V gene is TRBV18, the J gene TRBJ2-7; 7 positions match TRBD2. In germline, CDR1 is KGHSH, CDR2 LQKENI. Trimming cost V 2 bases and J 3 bases; bases outside gene matches: 4. The CDR3 length is 14 residues. CDR3 in amino acids: CASSPTGGGYEQYF. The CDR3, as DNA: TGTGCCAGCTCACCAACCGGCGGGGGCTACGAGCAGTACTTC.

In this sample, this clone turned up a few times. J is TRBJ2-1 and V is TRBV4-1; D ambiguous. This CDR3 is built from 17 residues. CDR1 and CDR2 from the germline V gene are MGHRA and YSYEKL. The V and J ends lost 1 base and 1 base respectively, with 14 bases between them. CDR3 sequence (DNA): TGCGCCAGCAGCCAAGTTGACCTAGGATTTTCCTACAATGAGCAGTTCTTC. Residues: CASSQVDLGFSYNEQFF.

In its sample, this clone was seen a few times. Distinct nucleotide sequences in the sample also encode this CDR3. This chain joins TRBV5-1 and TRBJ2-5, with 8 bases aligning to TRBD1. The germline gives CDR1 SGHRS, CDR2 YFSETQ. This CDR3 is built from 14 residues. The V and J ends lost 3 bases and 5 bases, in that order; junction bases with no gene match: 6. In DNA, the CDR3 is TGCGCCAGCAGCTCTGGACAGGGAAGGGAGACCCAGTACTTC. This gives the protein CASSSGQGRETQYF.

This clone was counted between two and nine times. The CDR3 DNA follows: TGTGCCAGCAGTTTAGGAGGGGGCGGGGGGGCCAATGAGCAGTTCTTC. Its translation: CASSLGGGGGANEQFF. The rearrangement uses TRBV28 and TRBJ2-1; TRBD2 matches 9 bases. Losses at the gene ends were 2 bases for V and 6 bases for J; bases not matched to a gene: 8. Germline assignment: CDR1 MDHEN and CDR2 SYDVKM. This CDR3 comprises 16 residues.

V gene TRBV7-6 combines with J gene TRBJ2-5, with a weak D call TRBD1 (6 bases). The V end was cut by 5 bases, the J end by 4 bases, with 14 bases between. The CDR3 loop spans 14 amino acids. Germline CDR1 reads SGHVS; CDR2 reads FNYEAQ. CDR3 amino acids: CASSPRTEGETQYF. The CDR3 nucleotides read TGTGCCAGCAGCCCCCGGACAGAGGGAGAGACCCAGTACTTC.

The rearrangement uses TRBV4-2 and TRBJ2-4; 7 nucleotides align to TRBD1. This CDR3 has 16 amino acids. Trimming cost V 1 base and J 7 bases; bases outside gene matches: 10. CDR1 is LGHNA and CDR2 is YNFKEQ in the germline V gene. CDR3 region: CASSQGSTGEVNIQYF. DNA for the CDR3: TGTGCCAGCAGCCAAGGGAGCACAGGGGAAGTGAACATTCAGTACTTC.

The rearrangement joins TRBV9 to TRBJ1-2; D is possibly TRBD1 (6 bases). V was cut by 0 bases and J by 0 bases, with 12 bases left in between. The CDR3 consists of 16 residues. Per the germline V gene, CDR1 is SGDLS and CDR2 is YYNGEE. CDR3 sequence: CASSVVGRGANYGYTF. The CDR3, as DNA: TGTGCCAGCAGCGTAGTGGGCAGGGGAGCTAACTATGGCTACACCTTC.

This clone was counted only a few times. The CDR3 DNA reads TGCAGCGTTTCTCCAGGGGGCTCCTACGAGCAGTACTTC. This codes for CSVSPGGSYEQYF. V gene TRBV29-1 combines with J gene TRBJ2-5; TRBD1 matches 7 bases. Matching the DNA end better, TRBJ2-7 makes the J call doubtful. Looked up from germline, CDR1 is SQVTM and CDR2 is ANQGSEA. The CDR3 has 13 residues.

The chain uses TRBV5-1 and TRBJ1-6; D is uncertain. The CDR3 extends over 19 amino acids. The V end was cut by 7 bases, the J end by 0 bases, with 23 bases between. Germline lookup yields CDR1 SGHRS and CDR2 YFSETQ. CDR3 DNA: TGCGCCAGCTCGGCGTTGCCACGCGGCCAAAGCTCCTATAATTCACCCCTCCACTTT. Translating it yields CASSALPRGQSSYNSPLHF. Based on the CDR3 plus reference TRBV5-1 and TRBJ1-6, the full variable domain is KAGVTQTPRYLIKTRGQQVTLSCSPISGHRSVSWYQQTPGQGLQFLFEYFSETQRNKGNFPGRFSGRQFSNSRSEMNVSTLELGDSALYLCASSALPRGQSSYNSPLHFGNGTRLTVT.

The gene calls are TRBV19 and TRBJ2-3; weak D call: TRBD1 (6 bases). V gave up 3 bases and J gave up 3 bases, with 13 bases separating them. From germline, CDR1 is LNHDA and CDR2 SQIVND (reference sequence). This CDR3 spans 15 amino acids. CDR3 in DNA: TGTGCCAGTAGTATTGGTTCGAGGGGGACAGATACGCAGTATTTT. Amino acids: CASSIGSRGTDTQYF.